The 31 T cell receptor beta chains below come from one sample, sequenced in a study of CD8 T cells in Susac syndrome. With random hexamers, 0.5 to 1 ug RNA was reverse transcribed. Using its own MiXCR run on the immunoSEQ multiplex PCR reads, TCRdb lists one record per CDR3 protein. The sample contains about 400,000 distinct CDR3 sequences, 85% to 90% of which appear only once. The source material was CD8+ T cells from PBMCs. Every receptor here comes from a human donor with multiple sclerosis.

This chain uses TRBV5-1 with TRBJ2-7; D is possibly TRBD2 (6 bases). Per germline, CDR1 SGHRS and CDR2 YFSETQ. V lost 0 bases and J lost 4, with 23 bases in between. The CDR3 contains 18 residues. The CDR3, as DNA: TGCGCCAGCAGCTTGGAGTGGTGGCGGGGATGGTATCGGTACGAGCAGTACTTC. Translation: CASSLEWWRGWYRYEQYF. The variable domain in full, with the rest retrieved from reference TRBV5-1 and TRBJ2-7, is KAGVTQTPRYLIKTRGQQVTLSCSPISGHRSVSWYQQTPGQGLQFLFEYFSETQRNKGNFPGRFSGRQFSNSRSEMNVSTLELGDSALYLCASSLEWWRGWYRYEQYFGPGTRLTVT.

The chain uses TRBV9 and TRBJ1-1; D is unclear. V was trimmed by 6 bases and J by 3 bases, leaving 9 bases between them. Germline V CDR1 and CDR2: SGDLS, YYNGEE. CDR3 length: 12 amino acids. CDR3 DNA sequence: TGTGCCAGCATGGGTGAGGACACTGAAGCTTTCTTT. Translation: CASMGEDTEAFF.

This clonotype was counted a single time. This chain connects TRBV28 to TRBJ1-1; TRBD1 aligns across 7 bases. The CDR3 consists of 18 residues. Germline assignment: CDR1 MDHEN and CDR2 SYDVKM. The trim removed 3 bases at V and 4 bases at J, leaving 17 bases unmatched. For the CDR3, the DNA is TGTGCCAGCAGTTTTCCACTCCGGGACAGATATGGGATCACTGAAGCTTTCTTT. Residues: CASSFPLRDRYGITEAFF.

This sequence joins TRBV28 and TRBJ2-7; D is tentatively TRBD1 or TRBD2 (5 bases each). CDR1 and CDR2 (germline): MDHEN, SYDVKM. The CDR3 is 16 amino acids. V gave up 6 bases and J gave up 4 bases, with 22 bases separating them. In nucleotides, the CDR3 is TGTGCCAGCAGCCCTTTATTCCCGGGACCTAATTACGAGCAGTACTTC. It yields the protein CASSPLFPGPNYEQYF. Supplemented by reference TRBV28 and TRBJ2-7, the full variable domain reads DVKVTQSSRYLVKRTGEKVFLECVQDMDHENMFWYRQDPGLGLRLIYFSYDVKMKEKGDIPEGYSVSREKKERFSLILESASTNQTSMYLCASSPLFPGPNYEQYFGPGTRLTVT.

On this clonotype itself: It is unclear where the CDR3 begins or ends on the DNA, so no DNA is shown, and the CDR3 is as TCRdb lists it. This CDR3 reads CASSFGEGYEQYF. The chain recombines TRBV28 with TRBJ2-7; the tabulated D call, TRBD1, remains unverified against the DNA. Counting both end residues, the CDR3 totals 13 amino acids. The germline gives CDR1 MDHEN, CDR2 SYDVKM.

The rearrangement uses TRBV28 and TRBJ2-7; D remains unclear. The CDR3 runs to 12 residues. Trimming pared 5 bases from V and 3 bases from J, leaving 8 bases between. In germline, CDR1 is MDHEN, CDR2 SYDVKM. CDR3 residues: CASSPLNYEQYF. For the CDR3, the DNA is TGTGCCAGCAGTCCTCTAAACTACGAGCAGTACTTC.

The J gene is TRBJ2-1, the V gene TRBV6-5; perhaps D is TRBD1 or TRBD2 (5 bases each). The CDR3 is 12 residues long. Trimming shortened V by 5 bases and J by 7 bases, and 9 bases separated the two germline ends. The germline V gene has CDR1 MNHEY and CDR2 SVGAGI. CDR3 coding DNA: TGTGCCAGCAGTCGGGACGGAAATGAGCAGTTCTTC. Translated: CASSRDGNEQFF.

This clonotype appeared once. A read error may produce the germline difference seen at one junction end. J is TRBJ1-1 and V is TRBV30; D unresolved. Germline V gene sequence: CDR1 GTSNPN, CDR2 SVGIG (reference sequence). The CDR3 covers 14 residues. The CDR3 reads CAWTALDGNTEVFF. DNA for the CDR3: TGTGCCTGGACCGCCCTGGACGGGAACACTGAAGTTTTCTTT.

The rearrangement links TRBV10-3 to TRBJ2-3; D call uncertain. CDR1 is ENHRY and CDR2 is SYGVKD in the germline V gene. The CDR3 consists of 17 residues. Deletions cut 2 bases from V and 0 bases from J, with 15 bases between. The CDR3 sequence: CAISETYSGGSTDTQYF. CDR3 bases: TGTGCCATCAGTGAGACTTATTCTGGCGGTAGCACAGATACGCAGTATTTT.

This sequence joins TRBV11-2 and TRBJ2-5, with 9 bases identical to TRBD1. The CDR3 has 17 residues. The V and J ends lost 1 base and 0 bases, in that order; junction bases with no gene match: 6. In germline, CDR1 is SGHAT, CDR2 FQNNGV. The CDR3 region is CASSLAEGTGYQETQYF. The CDR3 nucleotides are TGTGCCAGCAGCTTAGCCGAGGGGACAGGGTACCAAGAGACCCAGTACTTC.

V and J are TRBV27 and TRBJ2-5; D not certain. Between the trimmed V and J ends, which lost 6 bases and 2 bases, there was a span of 13 bases. The germline gives CDR1 MNHEY, CDR2 SMNVEV (reference sequence). This CDR3 comprises 14 residues. The CDR3 protein is CASSPWVEQETQYF. CDR3 DNA: TGTGCCAGCAGCCCCTGGGTAGAGCAAGAGACCCAGTACTTC.

The chain recombines TRBV4-1 with TRBJ1-1; no reliable D call. Per the germline V gene, CDR1 is MGHRA and CDR2 is YSYEKL. The CDR3 totals 15 residues. Between the trimmed V and J ends, which lost 1 base and 2 bases, there was a span of 11 bases. The DNA for the CDR3 is TGCGCCAGCAGCCAAGGGGCAGACTTTAACACTGAAGCTTTCTTT. Protein product: CASSQGADFNTEAFF.

The chain employs TRBV2 and TRBJ2-1; 8 bases are shared with TRBD2. After removal of 7 bases from V and 1 base from J, the junction contained 6 bases not matched to a gene. CDR3 length equals 15 residues. Germline V gene lookup returns CDR1 SNHLY and CDR2 FYNNEI. This CDR3 is CASTGGIASYNEQFF. CDR3 nucleotide sequence: TGTGCCAGCACGGGGGGGATTGCGTCCTACAATGAGCAGTTCTTC.

Only a few counts were recorded for this clonotype. V gene TRBV5-6 combines with J gene TRBJ1-2; 8 bases line up with TRBD1. CDR3 size: 14 residues. Germline V gene data show CDR1 as SGHDT and CDR2 as YYEEEE. V shed 6 bases and J 4 bases; nucleotides not matched to a gene: 8. The CDR3 spells CASMEDRAGYGYTF. The CDR3 DNA reads TGTGCCAGCATGGAGGACAGGGCTGGCTATGGCTACACCTTC. Complete variable domain (other parts from reference TRBV5-6 and TRBJ1-2): DAGVTQSPTHLIKTRGQQVTLRCSPKSGHDTVSWYQQALGQGPQFIFQYYEEEERQRGNFPDRFSGHQFPNYSSELNVNALLLGDSALYLCASMEDRAGYGYTFGSGTRLTVV.

This clonotype has a handful of counts. V usage is TRBV7-2 and J usage is TRBJ2-1; TRBD1 is a possible D gene (6 bases). Trimming pared 5 bases from V and 2 bases from J, leaving 10 bases between. The CDR3 extends over 14 amino acids. Germline V gene sequence: CDR1 SGHTA, CDR2 FQGNSA. DNA of the CDR3: TGTGCCAGCAGCCAAGGGGGTACCTACAATGAGCAGTTCTTC. It codes for CASSQGGTYNEQFF.

The gene calls are TRBV11-2 and TRBJ2-2, with 8 bases lining up with TRBD1. The CDR3 covers 16 residues. V was clipped by 5 bases and J by 5 bases; unmatched bases: 10. The germline CDR1 and CDR2 sequences are SGHAT and FQNNGV. CDR3 bases: TGTGCCAGCAGCCACGTCGCAGGGGGCGAAACCGGGGAGCTGTTTTTT. Encoded protein: CASSHVAGGETGELFF.

The V and J genes are TRBV6-2 or TRBV6-3 and TRBJ1-1; D is unresolved. The CDR3 sequence is 17 residues long. V was cut by 0 bases and J by 3 bases, with 17 bases left in between. Per germline, CDR1 MNHEY and CDR2 SVGEGT. The CDR3 sequence: CASSYSGRGPLDTEAFF. For the CDR3, the DNA is TGTGCCAGCAGTTACTCTGGGCGAGGGCCCCTGGACACTGAAGCTTTCTTT.

Notes on this clonotype: The DNA is left out, because the CDR3 cannot be placed on it with certainty; the CDR3 is given as TCRdb lists it. The rearrangement links TRBV5-1 to TRBJ1-5. The CDR3 is 13 residues long, counting both termini. CDR1 SGHRS and CDR2 YFSETQ come from the germline V gene. The CDR3 sequence: CASSLTFGQPQHF.

This clonotype has only a few counts. V and J are TRBV6-1 and TRBJ1-3, with D tentatively TRBD1 (6 bases). The CDR3 length is 16 residues. V shed 4 bases and J shed 0 bases, with 13 bases lying between them. Germline V gene data show CDR1 as MNHNS and CDR2 as SASEGT. This CDR3 reads CASSVVGGGSGNTIYF. DNA of the CDR3: TGTGCCAGCAGTGTCGTGGGAGGGGGCTCTGGAAACACCATATATTTT.

J is TRBJ2-2 and V is TRBV19; D tentatively reads TRBD1 or TRBD2 (5 bases each). CDR1 LNHDA and CDR2 SQIVND come from the germline V gene (reference sequence). This CDR3 region has 18 residues. V dropped 3 bases and J dropped 0 bases, with 17 bases sitting between them. CDR3 coding DNA: TGTGCCAGTAGTATTTCCGACATTCGGGACGCGAACACCGGGGAGCTGTTTTTT. Protein product: CASSISDIRDANTGELFF.

The chain combines TRBV12-3 or TRBV12-4 with TRBJ1-6; no firm D call. V gave up 3 bases and J gave up 9 bases, with 3 bases separating them. The CDR3 covers 11 residues. CDR3 in amino acids: CASSFGSPLHF. The CDR3 DNA sequence: TGTGCCAGCAGTTTCGGTTCACCCCTCCACTTT.

The chain links TRBV27 to TRBJ2-7, with D unclear. The CDR3 loop spans 14 amino acids. Germline assignment: CDR1 MNHEY and CDR2 SMNVEV (reference sequence). Trimming stripped 4 bases from V and 2 bases from J, with 12 bases between. The CDR3 DNA follows: TGTGCCAGCAGTTCTCCGGACGGCCCCTACGAGCAGTACTTC. Amino acid sequence: CASSSPDGPYEQYF.

V and J are TRBV7-6 and TRBJ2-3, with D possibly being TRBD1 (5 bases). Germline assignment: CDR1 SGHVS and CDR2 FNYEAQ. This CDR3 spans 17 amino acids. With 1 base removed from V and 2 bases from J, the gap between germline ends came to 16 bases. CDR3 bases: TGTGCCAGCAGCTTAGTGCAGGGCCGAGCACACACAGATACGCAGTATTTT. Residues: CASSLVQGRAHTDTQYF. The whole variable domain, filled in from reference TRBV7-6 and TRBJ2-3, reads GAGVSQSPRYKVTKRGQDVALRCDPISGHVSLYWYRQALGQGPEFLTYFNYEAQQDKSGLPNDRFSAERPEGSISTLTIQRTEQRDSAMYRCASSLVQGRAHTDTQYFGPGTRLTVL.

The chain joins TRBV18 to TRBJ2-7; 8 positions match TRBD1. The CDR3 runs to 17 residues. Losses at the gene ends were 6 bases for V and 4 bases for J; bases not matched to a gene: 17. In germline, CDR1 is KGHSH, CDR2 LQKENI. This CDR3 reads CASSPLSTGQGSYEQYF. The CDR3 nucleotides read TGTGCCAGCTCCCCCCTTAGTACCGGACAGGGATCATACGAGCAGTACTTC.

The rearrangement uses TRBV27 and TRBJ2-7; D ambiguous. Germline lookup yields CDR1 MNHEY and CDR2 SMNVEV (reference sequence). This CDR3 is built from 13 residues. Trimming took 6 bases from V and 6 from J, leaving 15 bases between them. In nucleotides, the CDR3 is TGTGCCAGCAGGGTCCACTCGGTAGCCGAGCAGTACTTC. Its protein is CASRVHSVAEQYF.

V and J are TRBV3-1 and TRBJ2-1; D is unclear. Germline V gives CDR1 LGHDT, CDR2 YNNKEL (reference sequence). V was clipped by 3 bases and J by 5 bases, with 5 bases between them. This CDR3 is built from 12 residues. The CDR3: CASSQDDNEQFF. DNA of the CDR3: TGTGCCAGCAGCCAGGACGACAATGAGCAGTTCTTC.

This chain uses TRBV4-1 with TRBJ1-2; 11 positions match TRBD1. The germline CDR1 and CDR2 sequences are MGHRA and YSYEKL. This CDR3 region has 15 residues. V gave up 1 base and J gave up 8 bases; unmatched junction bases: 6. The CDR3 nucleotides are TGCGCCAGCAGCCAAGTAGGACAGGGGGCGAAGGGCTACACCTTC. It translates to CASSQVGQGAKGYTF.

The chain uses TRBV27 and TRBJ1-3, with 7 bases identical to TRBD1. With V trimmed by 5 bases and J by 4 bases, 5 bases remained unmatched. The CDR3 consists of 14 residues. Germline V CDR1 and CDR2: MNHEY, SMNVEV (reference sequence). Here the CDR3 DNA reads TGTGCCAGCAGTCGGACAGGTTTGGGAAACACCATATATTTT. Translating gives CASSRTGLGNTIYF.

This rearrangement joins TRBV29-1 to TRBJ2-1; D is undetermined. Per germline, CDR1 SQVTM and CDR2 ANQGSEA. The CDR3 sequence is 11 residues long. The ends were cut back, 6 bases at V and 8 bases at J, with 11 bases in the middle. CDR3 nucleotides: TGCAGCGTCGTAGACTTCCATGAGCAGTTCTTC. This codes for CSVVDFHEQFF.

The CDR3 region is CASSFGAGPSYEQYF. In DNA form, the CDR3 reads TGTGCCAGCAGTTTCGGGGCAGGGCCATCCTACGAGCAGTACTTC. The V call is TRBV28, the J call TRBJ2-7; the D gene could be TRBD1 or TRBD2 (5 bases each). Germline V CDR1 and CDR2: MDHEN, SYDVKM. Trimming left V 3 bases short and J 1 base short, with 13 bases between. The CDR3 has 15 amino acids.

The chain has TRBV4-2 and TRBJ2-2; D unresolved. Trimming took 0 bases from V and 1 from J, leaving 9 bases between them. Germline CDR1 reads LGHNA; CDR2 reads YNFKEQ. This CDR3 is built from 16 residues. As DNA, the CDR3 is TGTGCCAGCAGCCAAGAGATCAAAGAGAACACCGGGGAGCTGTTTTTT. Its translation: CASSQEIKENTGELFF.